A single sample gave rise to the 17 T cell receptor beta chains below, sequenced in a study of T cell repertoires in cytomegalovirus infection. No cognate antigen is known for these TCRs. Via MiXCR, TCRdb re-called the reads, giving one row per CDR3 protein. The sample carries a few hundred thousand distinct CDR3 sequences, almost 40% recorded once. The specimen was cultured PBMCs, collected from culture after CMV antigen stimulation. Receptor source: a human donor in good health (CMV status not recorded). Some clones in this sample may be carry-over from other donors' samples.

The chain links TRBV10-3 to TRBJ1-4; D not certain. The CDR3 runs 13 residues. V lost 6 bases and J lost 2, with 7 bases in between. Germline assignment: CDR1 ENHRY and CDR2 SYGVKD. The CDR3 region is CAIRGSTNEKLFF. As DNA, the CDR3 is TGTGCCATCAGGGGCAGCACTAATGAAAAACTGTTTTTT.

V usage is TRBV19 and J usage is TRBJ2-1; 11 positions match TRBD2. The CDR3 is made up of 14 amino acids. Unmatched junction bases numbered 1, after V lost 3 bases and J lost 6 bases. Germline V lookup: CDR1 LNHDA, CDR2 SQIVND (reference sequence). The CDR3 loop is CASSIGTSGNEQFF. CDR3 in DNA: TGTGCCAGTAGTATCGGGACTAGCGGCAATGAGCAGTTCTTC.

The chain links TRBV19 to TRBJ2-6; TRBD1 agrees at 7 bases. This CDR3 has 19 amino acids. Germline V CDR1 and CDR2: LNHDA, SQIVND (reference sequence). J lost 0 bases, V lost 4 bases, and 12 bases had no gene match. Written as DNA, the CDR3 is TGTGCCAGTAGTAAACATCAAACAGGGGAAGGCTCTGGGGCCAACGTCCTGACTTTC. Protein: CASSKHQTGEGSGANVLTF.

This chain uses TRBV2 with TRBJ2-2; 10 nucleotides line up with TRBD2. The CDR3 sequence is 15 residues long. The germline V gene encodes CDR1 SNHLY and CDR2 FYNNEI. V gave up 2 bases and J gave up 4 bases; unmatched junction bases: 1. The CDR3 here is CASSETSGVTGELFF. CDR3 nucleotides: TGTGCCAGCAGTGAAACTAGCGGGGTCACCGGGGAGCTGTTTTTT.

The gene calls are TRBV6-2 or TRBV6-3 and TRBJ2-1; D perhaps matches TRBD1 (6 bases). V lost 4 bases, J lost 7 bases, and 20 bases lay in between. The CDR3 is 16 amino acids. Germline V lookup: CDR1 MNHEY, CDR2 SVGEGT. The CDR3 protein is CASSSPPSGTLNEQFF. CDR3 coding DNA: TGTGCCAGCAGTTCCCCACCCTCCGGGACACTGAATGAGCAGTTCTTC.

This clonotype showed up just a few times. The chain combines TRBV7-2 with TRBJ1-1; D unclear. CDR3 length: 14 residues. CDR1 is SGHTA and CDR2 is FQGNSA in the germline V gene. Trimming took 5 bases from V and 1 from J, leaving 11 bases between them. CDR3 DNA: TGTGCCAGCAGCCCAACGTGGACGAACACTGAAGCTTTCTTT. It specifies CASSPTWTNTEAFF.

This chain uses TRBV12-3 or TRBV12-4 with TRBJ1-5; possible D gene TRBD1, 5 bases. The CDR3 consists of 14 residues. The germline V and J ends were trimmed by 4 bases and 7 bases, with 14 bases remaining between them. The CDR3 sequence is CASSWGFFGQPQHF. CDR3 nucleotide sequence: TGTGCCAGCAGTTGGGGGTTCTTTGGGCAGCCCCAGCATTTT.

The rearrangement links TRBV28 to TRBJ2-1; D unclear. The V end lost 6 bases, the J end lost 6 bases, and 12 bases lay between the germline ends. Per germline, CDR1 MDHEN and CDR2 SYDVKM. CDR3 length: 13 amino acids. CDR3: CASRNHGSNEQFF. Written as DNA, the CDR3 is TGTGCCAGCAGGAACCACGGGTCCAATGAGCAGTTCTTC.

This clonotype was seen many times. The rearrangement uses TRBV7-2 and TRBJ2-1; 9 bases match TRBD1. Germline lookup yields CDR1 SGHTA and CDR2 FQGNSA. V lost 5 bases, J lost 9 bases, and 5 bases stayed unmatched. The CDR3 length is 13 residues. The CDR3 sequence: CASSRTGDGEQFF. The CDR3 DNA is TGTGCCAGCAGCCGGACAGGGGACGGTGAGCAGTTCTTC.

The chain has TRBV7-9 and TRBJ2-1; the match to TRBD2 covers 14 bases. Per the germline V gene, CDR1 is SEHNR and CDR2 is FQNEAQ (reference sequence). The CDR3 consists of 15 residues. V dropped 9 bases and J dropped 9; count of bases not matched to a gene: 10. The DNA of the CDR3 is TGTGCCAGTCGACTAGCGGGAGGGCTGGGATCTGAGCAGTTCTTC. Amino acids: CASRLAGGLGSEQFF.

This rearrangement joins TRBV2 to TRBJ1-5; tentatively, D is TRBD1 (6 bases). Trimming removed 6 bases at V and 3 bases at J, with 12 bases between. Germline V gene data show CDR1 as SNHLY and CDR2 as FYNNEI. The CDR3 has 14 residues. The CDR3 DNA is TGTGCCAGCAGAGAAAGGACAGCCAATCAGCCCCAGCATTTT. This codes for CASRERTANQPQHF.

The chain joins TRBV28 to TRBJ1-4, with D possibly matching TRBD1 (5 bases). Germline V gives CDR1 MDHEN, CDR2 SYDVKM. Trimming stripped 6 bases from V and 11 bases from J, with 22 bases between. This CDR3 has 15 residues. The CDR3 reads CASRKTGARKSKLFF. For the CDR3, the DNA is TGTGCCAGCAGAAAAACCGGGGCCAGGAAATCTAAACTGTTTTTT.

In its sample, this clonotype was seen a few times. The chain couples TRBV6-5 to TRBJ2-1, with TRBD1 matching over 7 bases. The CDR3 totals 12 residues. The V gene's germline CDR1 is MNHEY and CDR2 SVGAGI. V lost 5 bases, J lost 10 bases, and 5 bases stayed unmatched. The CDR3 sequence is CASSNRGGEQFF. CDR3 coding DNA: TGTGCCAGCAGTAACAGGGGTGGGGAGCAGTTCTTC.

This sequence joins TRBV19 and TRBJ2-3, with 10 bases fitting TRBD1. Looked up from germline, CDR1 is LNHDA and CDR2 is SQIVND (reference sequence). Trimming removed 10 bases from V and 6 bases from J; junction bases left unmatched: 10. This CDR3 contains 14 residues. The CDR3 spells CATSRDRGQDTQYF. Here the CDR3 DNA reads TGTGCCACCTCCCGGGACAGGGGTCAGGATACGCAGTATTTT.

Only a few counts were recorded for this clonotype. The chain is built from TRBV10-3 and TRBJ2-1; 8 bases are a match to TRBD2. Per germline, CDR1 ENHRY and CDR2 SYGVKD. V lost 8 bases to trimming and J lost 2 bases; unmatched junction nucleotides: 8. The CDR3 loop spans 15 amino acids. CDR3 DNA sequence: TGTGCCATCGGACCGGGGGGGAGGACCTACAATGAGCAGTTCTTC. Protein product: CAIGPGGRTYNEQFF.

The genes are TRBV7-6 and TRBJ2-1, with a tentative D call TRBD1 (5 bases). The CDR3 has 16 residues. V lost 1 base and J lost 3, with 13 bases in between. The germline gives CDR1 SGHVS, CDR2 FNYEAQ. CDR3 residues: CASSLDVDILYNEQFF. The CDR3 DNA is TGTGCCAGCAGCTTAGACGTGGACATCCTCTACAATGAGCAGTTCTTC.

In this sample, this clonotype turned up once. V and J are TRBV2 and TRBJ2-3, with 12 bases fitting TRBD2. This CDR3 contains 16 residues. CDR1 is SNHLY and CDR2 is FYNNEI in the germline V gene. The trim removed 3 bases at V and 4 bases at J, leaving 5 bases unmatched. CDR3 nucleotides: TGTGCCAGCAGTGATTTCAGGACTAGCGGGGCAGATACGCAGTATTTT. Encoded protein: CASSDFRTSGADTQYF.